This T cell receptor (beta chain) was sequenced in a study of blood T cell repertoires in COVID-19. Study-wide context: Sites across the United States, Italy and Spain contributed samples from acute and convalescent COVID-19. From T cells, B-cell-depleted T cells, or PBMCs came the material, which was cDNA or gDNA.

Profiled with immunoSEQ multiplex PCR; TCRdb holds only in-frame clones, not every one. The sample carries 150,000 to 200,000 clones, approximately 87% recorded once. Trimming stripped 0 bases from V and 7 bases from J, with 4 bases between. There are 13 residues in the CDR3. From germline, CDR1 is SGHVS and CDR2 FQNEAQ. Sample: peripheral blood. The clonotype originates from a woman in her 70s with COVID-19, enrolled during active disease. The rearrangement links TRBV7-8 to TRBJ1-6; no definite D call. DNA for the CDR3: TGTGCCAGCAGCTTAGCCAAAAATTCACCCCTCCACTTT. Translation: CASSLAKNSPLHF.